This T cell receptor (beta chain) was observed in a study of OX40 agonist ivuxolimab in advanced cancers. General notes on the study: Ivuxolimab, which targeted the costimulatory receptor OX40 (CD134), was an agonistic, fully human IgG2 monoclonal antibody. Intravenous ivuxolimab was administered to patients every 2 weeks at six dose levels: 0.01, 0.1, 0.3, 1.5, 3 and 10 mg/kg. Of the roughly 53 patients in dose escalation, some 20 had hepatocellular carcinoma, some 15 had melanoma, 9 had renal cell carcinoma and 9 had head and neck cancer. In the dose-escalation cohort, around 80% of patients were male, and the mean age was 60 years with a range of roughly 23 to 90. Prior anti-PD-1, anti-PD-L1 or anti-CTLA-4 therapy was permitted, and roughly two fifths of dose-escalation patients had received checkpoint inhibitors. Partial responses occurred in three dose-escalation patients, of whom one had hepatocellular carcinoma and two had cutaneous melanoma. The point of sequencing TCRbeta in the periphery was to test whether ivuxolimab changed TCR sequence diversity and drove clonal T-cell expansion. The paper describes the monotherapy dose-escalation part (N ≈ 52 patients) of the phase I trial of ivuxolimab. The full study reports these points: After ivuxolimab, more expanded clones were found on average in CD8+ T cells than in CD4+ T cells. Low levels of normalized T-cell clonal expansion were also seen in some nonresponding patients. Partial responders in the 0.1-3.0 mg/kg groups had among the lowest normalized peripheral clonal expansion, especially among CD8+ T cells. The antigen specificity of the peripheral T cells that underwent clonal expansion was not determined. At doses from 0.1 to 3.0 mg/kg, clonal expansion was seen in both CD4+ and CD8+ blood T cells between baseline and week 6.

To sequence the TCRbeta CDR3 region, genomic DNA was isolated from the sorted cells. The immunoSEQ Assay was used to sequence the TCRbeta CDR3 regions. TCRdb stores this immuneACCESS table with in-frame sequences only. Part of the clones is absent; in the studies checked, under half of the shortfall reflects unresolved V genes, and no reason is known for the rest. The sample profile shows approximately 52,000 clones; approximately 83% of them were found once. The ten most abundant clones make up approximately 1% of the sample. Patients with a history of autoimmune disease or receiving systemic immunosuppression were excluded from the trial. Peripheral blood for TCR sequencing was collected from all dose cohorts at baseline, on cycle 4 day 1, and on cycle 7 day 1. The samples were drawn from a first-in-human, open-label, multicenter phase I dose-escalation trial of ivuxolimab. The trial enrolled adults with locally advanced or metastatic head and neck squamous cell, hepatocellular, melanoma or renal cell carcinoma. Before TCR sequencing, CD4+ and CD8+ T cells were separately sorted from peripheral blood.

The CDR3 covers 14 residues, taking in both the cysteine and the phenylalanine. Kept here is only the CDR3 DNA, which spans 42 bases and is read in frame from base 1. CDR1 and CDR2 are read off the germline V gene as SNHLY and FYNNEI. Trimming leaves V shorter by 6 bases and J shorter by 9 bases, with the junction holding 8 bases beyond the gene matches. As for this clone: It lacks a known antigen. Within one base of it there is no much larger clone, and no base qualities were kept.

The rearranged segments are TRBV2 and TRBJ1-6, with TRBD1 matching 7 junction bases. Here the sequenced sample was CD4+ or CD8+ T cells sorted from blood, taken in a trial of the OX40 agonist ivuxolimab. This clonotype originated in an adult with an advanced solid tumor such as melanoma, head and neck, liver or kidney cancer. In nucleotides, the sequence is TGTGCCAGCAGGGAACAGGGGTTCGGTTCACCCCTCCACTTT. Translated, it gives CASREQGFGSPLHF.